This T cell receptor beta chain was retrieved from a study of cytomegalovirus exposure and HLA in healthy donors. Study conclusions and caveats: In an earlier analysis, most TCR beta V segments were productive about 87% or about 30% of the time.

Regarding this clone: Antigen: not known. Other DNA sequences in the sample encode the same CDR3.

Primers for the PCR totalled 60 Vbeta and 13 Jbeta. The protocol was immunoSEQ multiplex PCR, while the TCRdb copy is restricted to in-frame clones and leaves out a portion. Counted here are fewer than 150,000 clones, roughly 80% occurring once; the ten biggest clones make up around 3.9%. V was trimmed by 2 bases and J by 1 base, leaving 5 bases between them. Germline V CDR1 and CDR2: MNHEY, SMNVEV (reference sequence). CDR3 length: 13 residues. The V and J genes are TRBV27 and TRBJ1-1; no definite D call. The clonotype originates from a woman in her forties in good health and CMV-seronegative. The sequenced material came from PBMCs. Here the CDR3 reads CASSLTGNTEAFF. The DNA of the CDR3 is TGTGCCAGCAGTTTAACGGGGAACACTGAAGCTTTCTTT.